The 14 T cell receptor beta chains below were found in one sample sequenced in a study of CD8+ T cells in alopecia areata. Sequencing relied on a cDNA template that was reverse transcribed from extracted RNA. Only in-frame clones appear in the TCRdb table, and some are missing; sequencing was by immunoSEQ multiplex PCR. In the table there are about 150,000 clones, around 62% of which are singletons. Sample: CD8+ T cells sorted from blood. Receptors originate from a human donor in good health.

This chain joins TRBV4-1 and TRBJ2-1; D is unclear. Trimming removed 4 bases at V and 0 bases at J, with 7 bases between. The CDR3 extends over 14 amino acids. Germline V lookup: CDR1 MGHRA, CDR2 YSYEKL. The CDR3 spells CASSPTGSYNEQFF. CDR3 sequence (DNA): TGCGCCAGCAGCCCCACCGGCTCCTACAATGAGCAGTTCTTC.

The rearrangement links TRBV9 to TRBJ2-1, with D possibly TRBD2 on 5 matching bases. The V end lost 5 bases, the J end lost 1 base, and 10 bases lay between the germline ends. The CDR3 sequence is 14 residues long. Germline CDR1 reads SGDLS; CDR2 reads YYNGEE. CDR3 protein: CASSESGSYNEQFF. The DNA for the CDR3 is TGTGCCAGCAGTGAAAGCGGATCCTACAATGAGCAGTTCTTC. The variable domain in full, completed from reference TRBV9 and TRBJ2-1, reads DSGVTQTPKHLITATGQRVTLRCSPRSGDLSVYWYQQSLDQGLQFLIQYYNGEERAKGNILERFSAQQFPDLHSELNLSSLELGDSALYFCASSESGSYNEQFFGPGTRLTVL.

CDR3 sequence: CASSQQDTGELFF. The CDR3 nucleotides are TGTGCCAGCAGCCAACAGGACACCGGGGAGCTGTTTTTT. The rearrangement joins TRBV14 to TRBJ2-2, with D uncertain. V shed 2 bases and J shed 3 bases, with 4 bases lying between them. This CDR3 spans 13 amino acids. Germline loops: CDR1 SGHDN, CDR2 FVKESK.

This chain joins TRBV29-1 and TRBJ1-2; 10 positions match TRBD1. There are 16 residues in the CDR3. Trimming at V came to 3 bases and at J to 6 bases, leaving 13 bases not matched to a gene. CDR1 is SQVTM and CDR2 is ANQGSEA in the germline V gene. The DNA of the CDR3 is TGCAGCGTTGACCTTTACACGACCGGGACAGGGGATGGCTACACCTTC. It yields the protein CSVDLYTTGTGDGYTF.

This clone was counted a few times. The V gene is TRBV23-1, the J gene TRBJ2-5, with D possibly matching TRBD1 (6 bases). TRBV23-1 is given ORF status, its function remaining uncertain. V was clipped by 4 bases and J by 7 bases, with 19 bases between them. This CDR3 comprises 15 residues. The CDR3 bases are TGCGCCAGCAGTCGCCATCGACAGGCGGACGTGACCCAGTACTTC. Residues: CASSRHRQADVTQYF.

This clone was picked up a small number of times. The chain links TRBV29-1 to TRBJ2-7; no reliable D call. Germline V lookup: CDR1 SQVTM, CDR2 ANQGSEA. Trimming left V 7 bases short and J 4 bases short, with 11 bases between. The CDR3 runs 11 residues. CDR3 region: CSAIYSYEQYF. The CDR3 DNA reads TGCAGCGCGATTTACAGTTACGAGCAGTACTTC.

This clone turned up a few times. The CDR3 bases are TGCAGCGTTGACGGCCAGGGCAGCGGAGCTTTCTTT. Protein product: CSVDGQGSGAFF. The V call is TRBV29-1, the J call TRBJ1-1; weak D call: TRBD1 (5 bases). The V and J ends lost 3 bases and 10 bases respectively, with 15 bases between them. This CDR3 is 12 amino acids long. The germline gives CDR1 SQVTM, CDR2 ANQGSEA. Combining the CDR3 with reference TRBV29-1 and TRBJ1-1 gives the whole variable domain SAVISQKPSRDICQRGTSLTIQCQVDSQVTMMFWYRQQPGQSLTLIATANQGSEATYESGFVIDKFPISRPNLTFSTLTVSNMSPEDSSIYLCSVDGQGSGAFFGQGTRLTVV.

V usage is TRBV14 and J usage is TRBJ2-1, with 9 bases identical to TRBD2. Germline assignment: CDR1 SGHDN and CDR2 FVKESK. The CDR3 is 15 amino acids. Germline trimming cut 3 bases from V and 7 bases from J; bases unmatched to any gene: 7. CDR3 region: CASSQWNSGSNEQFF. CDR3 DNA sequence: TGTGCCAGCAGCCAGTGGAATAGCGGGAGTAATGAGCAGTTCTTC.

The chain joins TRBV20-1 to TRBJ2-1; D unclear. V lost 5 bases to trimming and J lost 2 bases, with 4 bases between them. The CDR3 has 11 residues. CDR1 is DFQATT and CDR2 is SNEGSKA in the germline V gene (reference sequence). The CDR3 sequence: CSAGTYNEQFF. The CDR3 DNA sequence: TGCAGTGCTGGGACCTACAATGAGCAGTTCTTC.

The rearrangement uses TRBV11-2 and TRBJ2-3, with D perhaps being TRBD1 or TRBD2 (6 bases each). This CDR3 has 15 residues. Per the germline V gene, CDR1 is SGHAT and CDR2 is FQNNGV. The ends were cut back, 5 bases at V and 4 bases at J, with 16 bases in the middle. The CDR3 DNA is TGTGCCAGCAGCGGGACACGGCGGGGACCAGATACGCAGTATTTT. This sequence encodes CASSGTRRGPDTQYF.

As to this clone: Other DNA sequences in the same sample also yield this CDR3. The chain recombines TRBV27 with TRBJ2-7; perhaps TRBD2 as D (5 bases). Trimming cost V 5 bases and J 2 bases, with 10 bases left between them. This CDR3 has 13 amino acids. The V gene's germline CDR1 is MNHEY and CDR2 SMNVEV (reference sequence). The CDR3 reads CASSQGGPYEQYF. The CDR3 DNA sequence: TGTGCCAGCAGTCAAGGAGGTCCCTACGAGCAGTACTTC.

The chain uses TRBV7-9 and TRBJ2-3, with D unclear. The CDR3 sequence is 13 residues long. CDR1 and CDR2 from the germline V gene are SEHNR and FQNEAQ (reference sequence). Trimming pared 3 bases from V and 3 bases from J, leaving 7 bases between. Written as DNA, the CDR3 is TGTGCCAGCAGCTTGGGCGGTACAGATACGCAGTATTTT. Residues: CASSLGGTDTQYF.

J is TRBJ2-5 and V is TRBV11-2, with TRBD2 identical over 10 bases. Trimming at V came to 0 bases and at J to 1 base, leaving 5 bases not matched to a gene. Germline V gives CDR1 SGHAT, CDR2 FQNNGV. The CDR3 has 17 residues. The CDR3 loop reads CASSLDPSSGGQETQYF. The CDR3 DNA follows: TGTGCCAGCAGCTTAGATCCGTCTAGCGGGGGCCAAGAGACCCAGTACTTC.

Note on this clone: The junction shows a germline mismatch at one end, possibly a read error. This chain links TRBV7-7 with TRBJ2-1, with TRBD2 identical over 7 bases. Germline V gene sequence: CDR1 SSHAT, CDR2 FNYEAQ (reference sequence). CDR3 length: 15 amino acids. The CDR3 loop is CASSHGTTYGSEQFF. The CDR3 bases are TGTGCTAGCAGCCACGGGACTACCTATGGCAGTGAGCAGTTCTTC.